Each of the 29 T cell receptor beta chains below was sequenced from the same sample in a study of blood T cell repertoires in COVID-19. TCRdb's table, derived via immunoSEQ multiplex PCR, lists solely in-frame clones and lacks some. Among around 99,000 clones listed, around three quarters were seen once. Source material: peripheral blood. Every receptor here comes from a man aged 45-60 years who had recovered from COVID-19.

The V and J genes are TRBV4-1 and TRBJ2-3, with TRBD2 matching 8 bases. Germline V gives CDR1 MGHRA, CDR2 YSYEKL. This CDR3 is built from 15 residues. J gave up 1 base and V 1 base, and 1 base lay outside the gene matches. CDR3 amino acids: CASSQGAGGTDTQYF. In DNA form, the CDR3 reads TGCGCCAGCAGCCAAGGAGCGGGAGGCACAGATACGCAGTATTTT.

This chain connects TRBV14 to TRBJ1-1; D is ambiguous. Trimming stripped 2 bases from V and 1 base from J, with 8 bases between. The length of the CDR3 is 14 residues. CDR1 and CDR2 from the germline V gene are SGHDN and FVKESK. CDR3: CASSQRGRNTEAFF. CDR3 nucleotides: TGTGCCAGCAGCCAACGGGGTCGGAACACTGAAGCTTTCTTT.

This rearrangement joins TRBV25-1 to TRBJ2-5, with 9 nucleotides matching TRBD2. CDR1 and CDR2 (germline): MGHDK, SYGVNS. The CDR3 extends over 16 amino acids. The V gene end was trimmed by 5 bases and the J gene end by 2 bases; junction bases not matched to a gene: 9. The CDR3 DNA follows: TGTGCCAGCAGTAATACCTTAGCGGGGGTACAAGAGACCCAGTACTTC. Residues: CASSNTLAGVQETQYF.

The chain recombines TRBV19 with TRBJ2-7, with TRBD2 as a possible D gene (5 bases). Germline-derived CDR1 and CDR2 are LNHDA and SQIVND (reference sequence). This CDR3 region has 14 residues. The V and J ends lost 1 base and 5 bases respectively, with 12 bases between them. Here the CDR3 DNA reads TGTGCCAGTAGTATAGTTGGGGAGCTCGACGAGCAGTACTTC. Translation: CASSIVGELDEQYF.

This chain connects TRBV30 to TRBJ2-7, with TRBD1 matching 9 bases. Per germline, CDR1 GTSNPN and CDR2 SVGIG (reference sequence). The CDR3 runs to 14 residues. With V trimmed by 1 base and J by 6 bases, 7 bases remained unmatched. Here the CDR3 reads CAWSAGTGSGEQYF. Written as DNA, the CDR3 is TGTGCCTGGAGTGCCGGGACAGGGAGCGGCGAGCAGTACTTC.

The rearrangement uses TRBV9 and TRBJ2-1; TRBD2 matches at 11 bases. The CDR3 covers 15 residues. V lost 0 bases to trimming and J lost 9 bases; unmatched junction nucleotides: 5. The germline CDR1 and CDR2 sequences are SGDLS and YYNGEE. CDR3 bases: TGTGCCAGCAGCGTAGCGACTAGCGGGACAACTGAGCAGTTCTTC. Translation gives CASSVATSGTTEQFF.

The chain carries TRBV19 and TRBJ2-7; D ambiguous. The V and J ends lost 2 bases and 5 bases respectively, with 10 bases between them. CDR1 and CDR2 from the germline V gene are LNHDA and SQIVND (reference sequence). This CDR3 region has 13 residues. The CDR3 loop is CASSINRGDEQYF. In DNA form, the CDR3 reads TGTGCCAGTAGTATAAACCGCGGTGACGAGCAGTACTTC.

This clone came up once. The rearrangement links TRBV6-5 to TRBJ1-1, with 7 bases matching TRBD1. The CDR3 runs 13 residues. Per germline, CDR1 MNHEY and CDR2 SVGAGI. V lost 8 bases to trimming and J lost 4 bases; unmatched junction nucleotides: 7. CDR3 loop: CASGRDRATEAFF. The CDR3, as DNA: TGTGCCAGCGGGCGAGACAGGGCCACTGAAGCTTTCTTT.

The rearrangement uses TRBV4-2 and TRBJ1-5; no reliable D call. Germline loops: CDR1 LGHNA, CDR2 YNFKEQ. The length of the CDR3 is 15 residues. V shed 1 base and J shed 3 bases, with 10 bases lying between them. The DNA for the CDR3 is TGTGCCAGCAGCCAAGGAGAGGGATACAATCAGCCCCAGCATTTT. Its translation is CASSQGEGYNQPQHF.

V and J are TRBV4-2 and TRBJ1-2; perhaps TRBD1 as D (6 bases). CDR1 is LGHNA, CDR2 YNFKEQ, per germline. The CDR3 has 15 residues. V shed 0 bases and J shed 4 bases, with 12 bases lying between them. The CDR3, as DNA: TGTGCCAGCAGCCAAGATCTCGGGGGGGCCTATGGCTACACCTTC. This gives the protein CASSQDLGGAYGYTF.

The rearrangement uses TRBV18 and TRBJ2-2; TRBD1 matches at 8 bases. CDR1 is KGHSH and CDR2 is LQKENI in the germline V gene. CDR3 length: 15 residues. The V and J ends lost 4 bases and 5 bases, in that order; junction bases with no gene match: 6. CDR3 region: CASSRADRDTGELFF. Here the CDR3 DNA reads TGTGCCAGCTCACGGGCGGACAGGGATACCGGGGAGCTGTTTTTT.

The chain links TRBV7-2 to TRBJ2-7; D gene ambiguous. Germline CDR1 is SGHTA and CDR2 is FQGNSA. The ends were cut back, 2 bases at V and 2 bases at J, with 7 bases in the middle. The CDR3 sequence is 13 residues long. CDR3 sequence (DNA): TGTGCCAGCAGCTTACAGGTTACCTACGAGCAGTACTTC. Protein product: CASSLQVTYEQYF.

The chain couples TRBV9 to TRBJ2-3, with 15 bases lining up with TRBD2. Trimming at V came to 1 base and at J to 2 bases, leaving 5 bases not matched to a gene. This CDR3 spans 18 amino acids. Germline values: CDR1 SGDLS, CDR2 YYNGEE. CDR3 DNA: TGTGCCAGCAGCGTACTAAGGACTAGCGGGGGGGACACAGATACGCAGTATTTT. As protein: CASSVLRTSGGDTDTQYF. Full variable domain (remainder filled in from reference TRBV9 and TRBJ2-3): DSGVTQTPKHLITATGQRVTLRCSPRSGDLSVYWYQQSLDQGLQFLIQYYNGEERAKGNILERFSAQQFPDLHSELNLSSLELGDSALYFCASSVLRTSGGDTDTQYFGPGTRLTVL.

The rearrangement uses TRBV18 and TRBJ2-5, with 11 bases identical to TRBD2. With 2 bases clipped from V and 4 bases from J, the junction kept 3 bases outside the gene matches. Germline values: CDR1 KGHSH, CDR2 LQKENI. CDR3 size: 15 residues. Here the CDR3 DNA reads TGTGCCAGCTCACCAGGGCTAGCGGGGGGAGAGACCCAGTACTTC. It translates to CASSPGLAGGETQYF.

The V call is TRBV5-8, the J call TRBJ1-2, with 9 bases fitting TRBD1. This CDR3 spans 16 amino acids. Germline loops: CDR1 SGHTS, CDR2 YDEGEE. Trimming cost V 3 bases and J 4 bases; bases outside gene matches: 10. The CDR3 is CASSYTGGTGLYGYTF. In DNA form, the CDR3 reads TGTGCCAGCAGCTATACCGGGGGGACAGGGCTCTATGGCTACACCTTC.

The chain uses TRBV6-2 or TRBV6-3 and TRBJ1-1; the match to TRBD1 covers 8 bases. The CDR3 contains 12 residues. After removal of 5 bases from V and 9 bases from J, the junction contained 5 bases not matched to a gene. Germline V gene sequence: CDR1 MNHEY, CDR2 SVGEGT. CDR3 region: CASSQGATQAFF. DNA of the CDR3: TGTGCCAGCAGTCAGGGGGCAACTCAAGCTTTCTTT.

The CDR3 loop reads CASSLGGAKEKLFF. In nucleotides, the CDR3 is TGCGCCAGCAGCTTAGGGGGGGCAAAGGAAAAACTGTTTTTT. The chain is built from TRBV5-1 and TRBJ1-4, with TRBD1 as a possible D gene (6 bases). The V and J ends lost 2 bases and 8 bases respectively, with 13 bases between them. Germline CDR1 is SGHRS and CDR2 is YFSETQ. CDR3 length: 14 residues.

This sequence joins TRBV7-6 and TRBJ1-4; 12 bases align to TRBD1. Germline trimming cut 5 bases from V and 7 bases from J; bases unmatched to any gene: 5. The CDR3 is made up of 15 amino acids. The germline V gene encodes CDR1 SGHVS and CDR2 FNYEAQ. The CDR3 protein is CASSMGQGAGEKLFF. CDR3 sequence (DNA): TGTGCCAGCAGCATGGGACAGGGGGCGGGTGAAAAACTGTTTTTT.

The rearrangement joins TRBV5-6 to TRBJ1-2, with D possibly TRBD1 on 6 matching bases. Germline values: CDR1 SGHDT, CDR2 YYEEEE. Trimming cost V 6 bases and J 5 bases, with 20 bases left between them. The CDR3 loop spans 15 amino acids. The chain's CDR3 is CASTPRQGRAYGYTF. In DNA form, the CDR3 reads TGTGCCAGCACCCCGCGGCAGGGGAGGGCGTATGGCTACACCTTC. Using reference TRBV5-6 and TRBJ1-2 for the parts outside the CDR3, the full variable domain is DAGVTQSPTHLIKTRGQQVTLRCSPKSGHDTVSWYQQALGQGPQFIFQYYEEEERQRGNFPDRFSGHQFPNYSSELNVNALLLGDSALYLCASTPRQGRAYGYTFGSGTRLTVV.

This rearrangement joins TRBV10-2 to TRBJ2-1; a possible D gene is TRBD1 (6 bases). V was shortened by 9 bases and J by 9 bases, with 15 bases between the two germline ends. The CDR3 consists of 12 residues. The germline gives CDR1 WSHSY, CDR2 SAAADI. This CDR3 is CASSIAGAEQFF. The CDR3 coding sequence is TGCGCCAGTTCAATAGCAGGGGCTGAGCAGTTCTTC.

This clone came up once. V and J are TRBV30 and TRBJ1-4, with 7 bases fitting TRBD1. This CDR3 is built from 12 residues. Germline-derived CDR1 and CDR2 are GTSNPN and SVGIG (reference sequence). Trimming cost V 7 bases and J 4 bases; bases outside gene matches: 3. CDR3 sequence (DNA): TGTGCCTTACGGGACAGTAATGAAAAACTGTTTTTT. It codes for CALRDSNEKLFF. Full variable domain (outside the CDR3, taken from reference TRBV30 and TRBJ1-4): SQTIHQWPATLVQPVGSPLSLECTVEGTSNPNLYWYRQAAGRGLQLLFYSVGIGQISSEVPQNLSASRPQDRQFILSSKKLLLSDSGFYLCALRDSNEKLFFGSGTQLSVL.

The chain uses TRBV2 and TRBJ1-2, with 9 bases identical to TRBD1. This CDR3 has 14 residues. With 5 bases clipped from V and 5 bases from J, the junction kept 6 bases outside the gene matches. The germline V gene encodes CDR1 SNHLY and CDR2 FYNNEI. The CDR3 here is CASSSGTGQYGYTF. The CDR3 region has the DNA TGTGCCAGCAGTTCCGGGACAGGGCAATATGGCTACACCTTC. The full variable domain, completed using reference TRBV2 and TRBJ1-2, is EPEVTQTPSHQVTQMGQEVILRCVPISNHLYFYWYRQILGQKVEFLVSFYNNEISEKSEIFDDQFSVERPDGSNFTLKIRSTKLEDSAMYFCASSSGTGQYGYTFGSGTRLTVV.

The chain links TRBV19 to TRBJ1-4; D call uncertain. The CDR3 is made up of 14 amino acids. V lost 1 base, J lost 2 bases, and 5 bases lay in between. Germline V gives CDR1 LNHDA, CDR2 SQIVND (reference sequence). CDR3 residues: CASSIGATNEKLFF. The CDR3, as DNA: TGTGCCAGTAGTATAGGGGCCACTAATGAAAAACTGTTTTTT.

The chain has TRBV5-6 and TRBJ2-7; 10 bases map to TRBD1. The trim removed 5 bases at V and 3 bases at J, leaving 5 bases unmatched. This CDR3 comprises 14 residues. CDR1 SGHDT and CDR2 YYEEEE come from the germline V gene. The CDR3 nucleotides are TGTGCCAGCAGACGGACAGGGGGGGACTACGAGCAGTACTTC. As protein: CASRRTGGDYEQYF.

In its sample, this clone was seen once. The DNA of the CDR3 is TGTGCCAGTAGTACCTTAGACAGTGAAGCTTTCTTT. Translated: CASSTLDSEAFF. The chain recombines TRBV19 with TRBJ1-1, with TRBD1 as a possible D gene (5 bases). V was trimmed by 4 bases and J by 7 bases, leaving 10 bases between them. The germline V gene encodes CDR1 LNHDA and CDR2 SQIVND (reference sequence). The CDR3 sequence is 12 residues long. Full variable domain (missing parts from reference TRBV19 and TRBJ1-1): DGGITQSPKYLFRKEGQNVTLSCEQNLNHDAMYWYRQDPGQGLRLIYYSQIVNDFQKGDIAEGYSVSREKKESFPLTVTSAQKNPTAFYLCASSTLDSEAFFGQGTRLTVV.

This chain links TRBV28 with TRBJ1-4; TRBD1 matches 8 bases. This CDR3 region has 18 residues. Germline lookup yields CDR1 MDHEN and CDR2 SYDVKM. With V trimmed by 4 bases and J by 4 bases, 14 bases remained unmatched. The CDR3 nucleotides read TGTGCCAGCAGTTCGAGGTACAGGGGGAGCGAGCTTAATGAAAAACTGTTTTTT. Its protein is CASSSRYRGSELNEKLFF.

The chain couples TRBV7-9 to TRBJ1-2; a possible D gene is TRBD1 (6 bases). The V and J ends lost 2 bases and 4 bases respectively, with 17 bases between them. In germline, CDR1 is SEHNR, CDR2 FQNEAQ (reference sequence). The length of the CDR3 is 16 residues. This chain's CDR3 is CASSLHGTRFGYGYTF. Written as DNA, the CDR3 is TGTGCCAGCAGCTTACACGGGACAAGGTTTGGCTATGGCTACACCTTC.

The chain joins TRBV7-9 to TRBJ2-3; TRBD2 aligns across 9 bases. The CDR3 sequence is 15 residues long. Germline V gives CDR1 SEHNR, CDR2 FQNEAQ (reference sequence). Trimming removed 2 bases from V and 4 bases from J; junction bases left unmatched: 4. Here the CDR3 reads CASSLQAGGADTQYF. The CDR3 DNA is TGTGCCAGCAGCTTACAAGCGGGGGGCGCAGATACGCAGTATTTT.

The chain combines TRBV30 with TRBJ2-5; perhaps TRBD1 as D (5 bases). The CDR3 is 12 residues long. V lost 4 bases and J lost 5, with 11 bases in between. Per the germline V gene, CDR1 is GTSNPN and CDR2 is SVGIG (reference sequence). CDR3 DNA: TGTGCCTGGACAGGGTTGTGGGAGACCCAGTACTTC. This translates into CAWTGLWETQYF.